This T cell receptor beta chain comes out of a study of blood T cells in healthy people across ages. The CDR3 is made up of 13 amino acids. The V end was cut by 2 bases, the J end by 0 bases, with 5 bases between. Germline CDR1 is DFQATT and CDR2 is SNEGSKA (reference sequence). Healthy Russian Caucasian donors spanned ages about 6 to 95 years. Drawn from each donor were 8.5 to 10 milliliters of peripheral blood. With a J-beta primer mix and a sample-barcoded 5' primer, a second PCR ran about 7 to 12 cycles. Every cDNA molecule carried a tag from a template-switch adaptor bearing 12 random nucleotides. Paired-end reads containing CDR3 totaled no fewer than 3 million for each sample. TCRdb re-called the 5' RACE reads with MiXCR, one entry per CDR3 protein. The table includes 850,000 to 1,100,000 distinct CDR3 sequences, 35% to 40% detected once.

The sequencing input was blood. V and J are TRBV20-1 and TRBJ2-1; no definite D call. The origin of this receptor is a man aged 18 to 29 in good health. CDR3 region: CSARYSSYNEQFF. The DNA of the CDR3 is TGCAGTGCTAGATACAGCTCCTACAATGAGCAGTTCTTC.